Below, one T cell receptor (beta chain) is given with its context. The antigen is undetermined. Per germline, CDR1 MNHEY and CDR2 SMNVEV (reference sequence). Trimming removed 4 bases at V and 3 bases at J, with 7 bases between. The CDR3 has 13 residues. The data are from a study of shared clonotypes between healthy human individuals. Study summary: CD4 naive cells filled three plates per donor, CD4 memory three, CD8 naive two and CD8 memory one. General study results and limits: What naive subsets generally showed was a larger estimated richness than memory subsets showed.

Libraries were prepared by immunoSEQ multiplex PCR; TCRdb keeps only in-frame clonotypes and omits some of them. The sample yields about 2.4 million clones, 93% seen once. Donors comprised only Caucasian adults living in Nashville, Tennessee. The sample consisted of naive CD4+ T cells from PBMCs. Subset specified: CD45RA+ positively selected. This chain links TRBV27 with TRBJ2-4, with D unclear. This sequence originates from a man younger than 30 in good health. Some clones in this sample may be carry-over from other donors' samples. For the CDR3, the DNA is TGTGCCAGCAGTTCCTACAGCAAAAACATTCAGTACTTC. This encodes CASSSYSKNIQYF.